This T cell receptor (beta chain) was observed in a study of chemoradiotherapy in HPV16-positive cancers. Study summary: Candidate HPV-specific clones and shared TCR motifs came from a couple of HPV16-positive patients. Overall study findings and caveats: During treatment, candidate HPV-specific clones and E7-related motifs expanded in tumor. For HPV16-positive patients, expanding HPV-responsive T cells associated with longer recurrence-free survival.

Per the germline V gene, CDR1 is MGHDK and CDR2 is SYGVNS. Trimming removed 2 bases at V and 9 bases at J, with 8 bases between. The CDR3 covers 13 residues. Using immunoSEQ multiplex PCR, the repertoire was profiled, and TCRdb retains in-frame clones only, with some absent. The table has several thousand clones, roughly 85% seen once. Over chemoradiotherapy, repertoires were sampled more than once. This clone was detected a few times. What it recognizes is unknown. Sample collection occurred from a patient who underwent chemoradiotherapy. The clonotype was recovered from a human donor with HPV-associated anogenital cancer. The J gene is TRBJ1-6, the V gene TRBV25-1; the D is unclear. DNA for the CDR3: TGTGCCAGCAGTGAAGAGGCGCTTTCACCCCTCCACTTT. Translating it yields CASSEEALSPLHF.